The entry below describes one T cell receptor (beta chain). Its antigen is unknown. These data originate in a study of T cells after yellow fever vaccination. TCRdb fed the 5' RACE reads into MiXCR, producing one record per CDR3 protein. The table records nearly 550,000 distinct CDR3 sequences, roughly 19% of them present only once. Germline assignment: CDR1 SGHRS and CDR2 YFSETQ. Trimming removed 0 bases at V and 0 bases at J, with 9 bases between. The CDR3 runs 16 residues. Study-level results: Most primary-vaccination clones recurred post-booster (around 95% CD4, around 86% CD8). It was the secondary response that reached its peak faster, day 5 versus 15, but it was weaker.

Material: PBMCs, obtained 15 days after the yellow fever booster vaccination. This receptor was identified in a man aged 30 to 45 who received the YFV17D yellow fever vaccine. J is TRBJ2-2 and V is TRBV5-1; the D gene is possibly TRBD1 (5 bases). CDR3 nucleotides: TGCGCCAGCAGCTTGGTTGGACAAACGAACACCGGGGAGCTGTTTTTT. Encoded protein: CASSLVGQTNTGELFF.